Following are 8 T cell receptor beta chains from one sample sequenced in a study of a mutant IDH1 vaccine in newly diagnosed glioma. These TCRs' antigens remain unknown. Time point: week 5, during vaccination. Each dose delivered 300 ug of mutant IDH1 20-mer peptide subcutaneously with imiquimod. Clones were sequenced by immunoSEQ multiplex PCR, and TCRdb holds only the in-frame ones, with some missing. Of over 30,000 clones listed, just under 85% are singletons. The specimen was PBMCs, collected from a glioma patient whose treatment included an IDH1 peptide vaccine. The receptors stem from a young man with glioma.

This clone was observed a few times. The chain couples TRBV18 to TRBJ1-1; TRBD1 is a possible D gene (5 bases). The CDR3 contains 15 residues. Germline lookup yields CDR1 KGHSH and CDR2 LQKENI. V lost 1 base and J lost 0, with 9 bases in between. The CDR3 DNA reads TGTGCCAGCTCACCACATGAGGGGTTGAACACTGAAGCTTTCTTT. This gives the protein CASSPHEGLNTEAFF.

V is TRBV15 and J is TRBJ2-6; no firm D call. The germline V gene encodes CDR1 LNHNV and CDR2 YYDKDF (reference sequence). Trimming took off 7 bases at V and 4 bases at J, with 8 bases between the two ends. The CDR3 is 13 residues long. The CDR3 loop is CATKVSGANVLTF. CDR3 in DNA: TGTGCCACCAAAGTATCCGGGGCCAACGTCCTGACTTTC. Combining the CDR3 with reference TRBV15 and TRBJ2-6 gives the whole variable domain DAMVIQNPRYQVTQFGKPVTLSCSQTLNHNVMYWYQQKSSQAPKLLFHYYDKDFNNEADTPDNFQSRRPNTSFCFLDIRSPGLGDTAMYLCATKVSGANVLTFGAGSRLTVL.

The rearrangement links TRBV7-9 to TRBJ2-7; the match to TRBD1 covers 7 bases. The ends lost 5 bases at V and 6 bases at J; junction bases unmatched: 7. CDR3 length: 13 residues. The germline gives CDR1 SEHNR, CDR2 FQNEAQ (reference sequence). The CDR3 nucleotides read TGTGCCAGCAGCGATGACAGGGAGTTCGAGCAGTACTTC. Protein sequence: CASSDDREFEQYF. The full variable domain, with the rest looked up from reference TRBV7-9 and TRBJ2-7, is DTGVSQNPRHKITKRGQNVTFRCDPISEHNRLYWYRQTLGQGPEFLTYFQNEAQLEKSRLLSDRFSAERPKGSFSTLEIQRTEQGDSAMYLCASSDDREFEQYFGPGTRLTVT.

This clone is a singleton in its sample. CDR3 nucleotides: TGTGCCAGCAGCTTAGGTGGGGGTCAAGAAAAACTGTTTTTT. This gives the protein CASSLGGGQEKLFF. This sequence joins TRBV5-4 and TRBJ1-4; possible D gene TRBD1, 5 bases. The CDR3 totals 14 residues. Trimming removed 2 bases at V and 8 bases at J, with 13 bases between. Germline V lookup: CDR1 SGHNT, CDR2 YYREEE (reference sequence).

The chain couples TRBV10-3 to TRBJ1-3; D is unclear. The CDR3 has 14 residues. Germline values: CDR1 ENHRY, CDR2 SYGVKD. Trimming cost V 3 bases and J 4 bases, with 10 bases left between them. This CDR3 is CAISEIPWGNTIYF. Written as DNA, the CDR3 is TGTGCCATCAGTGAAATCCCCTGGGGAAACACCATATATTTT.

The genes are TRBV5-5 and TRBJ2-1; TRBD1 agrees at 9 bases. The germline V gene encodes CDR1 SGHKS and CDR2 YYEKEE (reference sequence). Trimming took 0 bases from V and 3 from J; bases not matched to a gene: 4. This CDR3 spans 16 amino acids. CDR3 residues: CASSLDTGGFYNEQFF. The DNA for the CDR3 is TGTGCCAGCAGCTTGGATACAGGGGGCTTCTACAATGAGCAGTTCTTC.

The gene calls are TRBV5-4 and TRBJ1-1, with D uncertain. Trimming stripped 0 bases from V and 4 bases from J, with 13 bases between. Germline V gene data show CDR1 as SGHNT and CDR2 as YYREEE (reference sequence). The CDR3 totals 15 residues. The CDR3 reads CASSLDRMGTTEAFF. The CDR3 DNA sequence: TGTGCCAGCAGCTTGGATCGTATGGGAACCACTGAAGCTTTCTTT.

The chain employs TRBV10-3 and TRBJ1-4; the D gene is possibly TRBD1 (5 bases). The CDR3 covers 15 residues. Between the trimmed V and J ends, which lost 8 bases and 4 bases, there was a span of 17 bases. CDR1 is ENHRY, CDR2 SYGVKD, per germline. Written as DNA, the CDR3 is TGTGCCATCCGCCCCGACCGGGACGGTAATGAAAAACTGTTTTTT. Encoded protein: CAIRPDRDGNEKLFF.